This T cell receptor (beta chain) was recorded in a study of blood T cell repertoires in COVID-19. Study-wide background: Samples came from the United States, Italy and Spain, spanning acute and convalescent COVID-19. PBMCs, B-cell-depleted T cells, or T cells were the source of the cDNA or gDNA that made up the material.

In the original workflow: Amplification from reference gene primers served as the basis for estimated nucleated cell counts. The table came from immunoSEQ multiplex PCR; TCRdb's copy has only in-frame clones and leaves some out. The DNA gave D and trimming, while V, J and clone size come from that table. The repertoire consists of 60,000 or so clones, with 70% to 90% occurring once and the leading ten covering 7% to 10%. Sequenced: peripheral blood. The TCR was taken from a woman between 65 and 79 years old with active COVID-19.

CDR3: CASRSSAGAGANVLTF. CDR3 nucleotides: TGTGCCAGCAGAAGTAGTGCAGGGGCTGGGGCCAACGTCCTGACTTTC. The V and J genes are TRBV27 and TRBJ2-6; TRBD1 might be the D (6 bases). Germline CDR1 and CDR2: MNHEY and SMNVEV (reference sequence). The CDR3 sequence is 16 residues long. V lost 6 bases to trimming and J lost 2 bases, with 14 bases between them.